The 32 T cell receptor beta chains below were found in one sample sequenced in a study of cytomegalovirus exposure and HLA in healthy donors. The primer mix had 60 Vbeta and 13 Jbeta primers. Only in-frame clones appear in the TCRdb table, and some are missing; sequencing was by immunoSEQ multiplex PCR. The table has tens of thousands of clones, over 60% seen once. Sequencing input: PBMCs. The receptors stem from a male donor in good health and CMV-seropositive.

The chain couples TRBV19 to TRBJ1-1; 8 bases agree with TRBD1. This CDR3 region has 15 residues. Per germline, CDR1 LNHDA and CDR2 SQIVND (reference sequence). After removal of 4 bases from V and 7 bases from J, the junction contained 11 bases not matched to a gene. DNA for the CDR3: TGTGCCAGTAGTACCTTCACCAGGACAGGGTATGAAGCTTTCTTT. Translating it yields CASSTFTRTGYEAFF.

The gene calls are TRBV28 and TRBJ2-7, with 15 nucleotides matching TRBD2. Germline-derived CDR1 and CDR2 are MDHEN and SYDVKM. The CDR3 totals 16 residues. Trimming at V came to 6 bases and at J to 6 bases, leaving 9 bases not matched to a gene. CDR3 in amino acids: CASSLGLAGGPREQYF. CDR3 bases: TGTGCCAGCAGCCTAGGACTAGCGGGAGGGCCACGCGAGCAGTACTTC.

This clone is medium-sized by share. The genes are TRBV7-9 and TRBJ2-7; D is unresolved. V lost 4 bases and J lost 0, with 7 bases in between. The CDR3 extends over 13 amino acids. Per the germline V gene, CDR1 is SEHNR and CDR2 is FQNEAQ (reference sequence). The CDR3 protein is CASSSSVSYEQYF. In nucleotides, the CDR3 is TGTGCCAGCAGCTCAAGCGTCTCCTACGAGCAGTACTTC.

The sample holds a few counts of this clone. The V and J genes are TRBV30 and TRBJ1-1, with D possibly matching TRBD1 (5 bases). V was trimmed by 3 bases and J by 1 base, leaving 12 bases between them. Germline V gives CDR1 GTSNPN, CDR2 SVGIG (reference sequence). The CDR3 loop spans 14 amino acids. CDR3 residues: CAWRGPPGNTEAFF. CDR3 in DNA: TGTGCCTGGAGGGGGCCGCCGGGGAACACTGAAGCTTTCTTT.

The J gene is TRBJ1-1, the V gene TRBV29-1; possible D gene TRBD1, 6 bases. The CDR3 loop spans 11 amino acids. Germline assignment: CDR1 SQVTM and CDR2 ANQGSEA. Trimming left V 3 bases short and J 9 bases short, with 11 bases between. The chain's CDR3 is CSVDNRDQAFF. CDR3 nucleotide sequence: TGCAGCGTTGATAACAGGGATCAAGCTTTCTTT.

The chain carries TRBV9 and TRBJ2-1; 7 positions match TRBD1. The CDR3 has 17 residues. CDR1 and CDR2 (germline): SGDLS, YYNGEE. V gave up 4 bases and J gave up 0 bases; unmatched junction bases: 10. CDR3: CASSRFDRASSYNEQFF. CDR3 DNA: TGTGCCAGCAGCCGCTTCGACAGGGCGAGCTCCTACAATGAGCAGTTCTTC.

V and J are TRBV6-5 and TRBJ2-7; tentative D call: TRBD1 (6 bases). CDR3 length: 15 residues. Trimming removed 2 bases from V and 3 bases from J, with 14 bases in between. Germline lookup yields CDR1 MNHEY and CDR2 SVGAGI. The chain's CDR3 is CASSYIGTGNYEQYF. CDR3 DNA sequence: TGTGCCAGCAGTTACATAGGAACAGGGAACTACGAGCAGTACTTC.

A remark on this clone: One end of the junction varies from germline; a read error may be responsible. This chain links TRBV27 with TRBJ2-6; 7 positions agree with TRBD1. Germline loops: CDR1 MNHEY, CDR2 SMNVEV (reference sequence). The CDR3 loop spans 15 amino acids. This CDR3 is CASRQGLPGVNVLTF. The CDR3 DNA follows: TGTGCCAGCAGACAGGGGTTGCCTGGGGTCAACGTCCTGACTTTC.

The CDR3 sequence: CASSRVAGGISGANVLTF. The CDR3 DNA reads as TGTGCCAGTAGTAGAGTAGCGGGGGGGATTAGTGGGGCCAACGTCCTGACTTTC. This chain uses TRBV19 with TRBJ2-6; 11 nucleotides agree with TRBD2. Looked up from germline, CDR1 is LNHDA and CDR2 is SQIVND (reference sequence). This CDR3 spans 18 amino acids. With 4 bases clipped from V and 3 bases from J, the junction kept 8 bases outside the gene matches.

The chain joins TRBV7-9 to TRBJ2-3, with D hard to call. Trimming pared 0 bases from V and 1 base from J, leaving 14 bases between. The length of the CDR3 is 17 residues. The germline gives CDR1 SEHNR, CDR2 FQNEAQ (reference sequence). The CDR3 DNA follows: TGTGCCAGCAGCTTAGCGCGGAATAGACGGGGCACAGATACGCAGTATTTT. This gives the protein CASSLARNRRGTDTQYF.

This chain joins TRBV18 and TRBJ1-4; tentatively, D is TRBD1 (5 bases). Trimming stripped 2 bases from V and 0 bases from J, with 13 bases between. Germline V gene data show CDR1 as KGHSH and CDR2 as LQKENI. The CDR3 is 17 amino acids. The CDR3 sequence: CASSPRNAGTTNEKLFF. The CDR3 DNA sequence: TGTGCCAGCTCACCAAGGAACGCAGGGACAACTAATGAAAAACTGTTTTTT.

CDR3 sequence (DNA): TGCAGTGCCGCAGGGGACACTGAAGCTTTCTTT. Amino acid sequence: CSAAGDTEAFF. V is TRBV20-1 and J is TRBJ1-1; D possibly corresponds to TRBD1 (6 bases). This CDR3 comprises 11 residues. The germline V gene has CDR1 DFQATT and CDR2 SNEGSKA (reference sequence). Deletions cut 6 bases from V and 3 bases from J, with 8 bases between.

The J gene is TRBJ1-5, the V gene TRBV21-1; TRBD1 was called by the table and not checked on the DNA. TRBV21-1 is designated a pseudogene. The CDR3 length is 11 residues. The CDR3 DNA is TGTGTTGGGACAGTTAATCAGCCCCAGCATTTT. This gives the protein CVGTVNQPQHF.

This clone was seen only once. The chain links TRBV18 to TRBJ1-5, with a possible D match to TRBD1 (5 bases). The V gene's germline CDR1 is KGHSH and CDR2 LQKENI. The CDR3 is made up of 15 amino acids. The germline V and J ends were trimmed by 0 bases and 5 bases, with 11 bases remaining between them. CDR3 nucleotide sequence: TGTGCCAGCTCACCACCGGGGAGGGGCTATCAGCCCCAGCATTTT. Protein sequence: CASSPPGRGYQPQHF.

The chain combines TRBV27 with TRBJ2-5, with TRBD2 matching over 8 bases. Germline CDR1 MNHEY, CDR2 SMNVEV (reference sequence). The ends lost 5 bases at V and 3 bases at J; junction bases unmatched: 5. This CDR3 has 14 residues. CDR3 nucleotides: TGTGCCAGCAGTCGAGGACTAGCAGAAGAGACCCAGTACTTC. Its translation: CASSRGLAEETQYF.

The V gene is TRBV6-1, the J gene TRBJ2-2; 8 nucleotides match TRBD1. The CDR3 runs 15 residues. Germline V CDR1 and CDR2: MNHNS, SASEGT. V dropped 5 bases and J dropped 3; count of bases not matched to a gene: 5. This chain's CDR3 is CASSILGQDTGELFF. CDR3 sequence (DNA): TGTGCCAGCAGTATATTGGGACAGGACACCGGGGAGCTGTTTTTT.

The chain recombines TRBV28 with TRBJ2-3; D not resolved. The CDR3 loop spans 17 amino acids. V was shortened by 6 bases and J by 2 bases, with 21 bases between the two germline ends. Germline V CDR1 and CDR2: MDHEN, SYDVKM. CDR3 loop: CASSTPFGLQNTDTQYF. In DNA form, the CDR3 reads TGTGCCAGCAGCACCCCCTTTGGGCTACAGAACACAGATACGCAGTATTTT.

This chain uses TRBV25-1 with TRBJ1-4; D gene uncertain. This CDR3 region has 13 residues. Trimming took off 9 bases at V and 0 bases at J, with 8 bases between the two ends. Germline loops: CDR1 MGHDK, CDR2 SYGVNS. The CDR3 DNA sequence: TGTGCCAGTACTGGTGCAACTAATGAAAAACTGTTTTTT. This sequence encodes CASTGATNEKLFF.

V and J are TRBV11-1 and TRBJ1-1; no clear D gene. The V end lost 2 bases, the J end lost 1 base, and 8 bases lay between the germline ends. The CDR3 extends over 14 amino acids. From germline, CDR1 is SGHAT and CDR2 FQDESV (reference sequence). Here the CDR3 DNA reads TGTGCCAGCAGCTTAATCACAGCGAACACTGAAGCTTTCTTT. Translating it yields CASSLITANTEAFF.

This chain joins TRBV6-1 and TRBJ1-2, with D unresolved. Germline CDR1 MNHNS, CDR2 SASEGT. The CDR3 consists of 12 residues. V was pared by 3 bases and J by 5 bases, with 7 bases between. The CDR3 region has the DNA TGTGCCAGCAGTGACAGGTCATATGGCTACACCTTC. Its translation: CASSDRSYGYTF.

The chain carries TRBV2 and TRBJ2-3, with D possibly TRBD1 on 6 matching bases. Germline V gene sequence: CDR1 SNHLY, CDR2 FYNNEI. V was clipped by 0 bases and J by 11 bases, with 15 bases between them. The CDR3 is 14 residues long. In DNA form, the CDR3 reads TGTGCCAGCAGTGAAGCGCTCCCACAGGGTAGGCAGTATTTT. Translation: CASSEALPQGRQYF.

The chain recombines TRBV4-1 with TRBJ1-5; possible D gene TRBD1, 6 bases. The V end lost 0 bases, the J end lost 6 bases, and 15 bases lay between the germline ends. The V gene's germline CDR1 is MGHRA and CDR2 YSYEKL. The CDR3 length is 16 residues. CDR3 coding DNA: TGCGCCAGCAGCCAAGAGGGAGGGGGAGGCGGTCAGCCCCAGCATTTT. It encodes CASSQEGGGGGQPQHF.

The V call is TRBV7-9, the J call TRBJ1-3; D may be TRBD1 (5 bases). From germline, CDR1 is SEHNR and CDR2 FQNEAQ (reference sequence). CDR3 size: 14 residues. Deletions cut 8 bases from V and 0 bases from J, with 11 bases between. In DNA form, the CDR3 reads TGTGCCAGCGGCCGGGGGGACTCTGGAAACACCATATATTTT. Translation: CASGRGDSGNTIYF.

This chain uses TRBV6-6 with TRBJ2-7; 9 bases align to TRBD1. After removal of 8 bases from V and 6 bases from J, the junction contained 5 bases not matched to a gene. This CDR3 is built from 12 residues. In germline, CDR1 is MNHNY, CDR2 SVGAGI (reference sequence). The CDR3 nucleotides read TGTGCCAGCGGGACAGGGAATGGCGAGCAGTACTTC. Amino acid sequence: CASGTGNGEQYF.

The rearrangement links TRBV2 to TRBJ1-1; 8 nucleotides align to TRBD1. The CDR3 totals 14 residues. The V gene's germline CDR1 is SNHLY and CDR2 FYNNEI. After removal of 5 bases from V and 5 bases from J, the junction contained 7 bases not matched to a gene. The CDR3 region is CASSTRQGTTEAFF. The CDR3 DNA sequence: TGTGCCAGCAGTACAAGACAGGGGACGACTGAAGCTTTCTTT. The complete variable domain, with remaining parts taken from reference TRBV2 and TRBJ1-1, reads EPEVTQTPSHQVTQMGQEVILRCVPISNHLYFYWYRQILGQKVEFLVSFYNNEISEKSEIFDDQFSVERPDGSNFTLKIRSTKLEDSAMYFCASSTRQGTTEAFFGQGTRLTVV.

This CDR3 reads CAWRESYEKLFF. CDR3 coding DNA: TGTGCCTGGCGGGAGTCCTATGAAAAACTGTTTTTT. The genes are TRBV30 and TRBJ1-4; D is ambiguous. This CDR3 is 12 amino acids long. CDR1 and CDR2 from the germline V gene are GTSNPN and SVGIG (reference sequence). V dropped 5 bases and J dropped 6 bases, with 10 bases sitting between them.

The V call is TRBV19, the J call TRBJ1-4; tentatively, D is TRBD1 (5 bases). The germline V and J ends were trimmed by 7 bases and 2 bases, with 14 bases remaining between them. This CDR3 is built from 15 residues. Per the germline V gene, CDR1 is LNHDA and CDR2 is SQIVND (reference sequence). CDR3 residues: CASKVEGVTNEKLFF. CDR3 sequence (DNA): TGTGCCAGTAAGGTGGAAGGGGTGACTAATGAAAAACTGTTTTTT.

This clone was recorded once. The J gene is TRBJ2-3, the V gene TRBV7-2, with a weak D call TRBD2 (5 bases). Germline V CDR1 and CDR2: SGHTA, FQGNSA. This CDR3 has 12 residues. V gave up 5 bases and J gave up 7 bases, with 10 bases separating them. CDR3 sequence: CASSGSVYTQYF. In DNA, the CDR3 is TGTGCCAGCAGCGGTAGCGTGTATACGCAGTATTTT.

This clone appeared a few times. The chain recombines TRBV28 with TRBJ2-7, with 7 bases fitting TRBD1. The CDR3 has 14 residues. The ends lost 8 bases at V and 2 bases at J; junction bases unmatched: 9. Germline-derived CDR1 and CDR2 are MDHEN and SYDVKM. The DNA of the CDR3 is TGTGCCAGCTGGTACCGGGACAGCGCCTACGAGCAGTACTTC. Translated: CASWYRDSAYEQYF.

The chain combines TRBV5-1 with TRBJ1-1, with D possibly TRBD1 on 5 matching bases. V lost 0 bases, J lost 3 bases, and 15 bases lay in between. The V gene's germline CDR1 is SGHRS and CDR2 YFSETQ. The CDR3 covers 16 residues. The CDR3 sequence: CASSLGLTGRDTEAFF. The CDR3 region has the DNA TGCGCCAGCAGCTTGGGGCTAACAGGTCGGGACACTGAAGCTTTCTTT.

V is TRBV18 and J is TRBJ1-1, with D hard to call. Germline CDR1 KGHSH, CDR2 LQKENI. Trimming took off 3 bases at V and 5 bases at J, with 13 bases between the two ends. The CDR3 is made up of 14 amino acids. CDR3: CASSPWTEATEAFF. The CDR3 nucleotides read TGTGCCAGCTCACCCTGGACTGAAGCGACTGAAGCTTTCTTT.

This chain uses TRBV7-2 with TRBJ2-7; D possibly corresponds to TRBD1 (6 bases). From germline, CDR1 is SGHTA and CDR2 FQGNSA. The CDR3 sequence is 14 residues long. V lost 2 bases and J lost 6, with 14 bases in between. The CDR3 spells CASSLWKGVGEQYF. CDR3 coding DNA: TGTGCCAGCAGCTTATGGAAGGGGGTGGGCGAGCAGTACTTC. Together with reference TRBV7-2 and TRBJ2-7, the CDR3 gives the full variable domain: GAGVSQSPSNKVTEKGKDVELRCDPISGHTALYWYRQSLGQGLEFLIYFQGNSAPDKSGLPSDRFSAERTGGSVSTLTIQRTQQEDSAVYLCASSLWKGVGEQYFGPGTRLTVT.